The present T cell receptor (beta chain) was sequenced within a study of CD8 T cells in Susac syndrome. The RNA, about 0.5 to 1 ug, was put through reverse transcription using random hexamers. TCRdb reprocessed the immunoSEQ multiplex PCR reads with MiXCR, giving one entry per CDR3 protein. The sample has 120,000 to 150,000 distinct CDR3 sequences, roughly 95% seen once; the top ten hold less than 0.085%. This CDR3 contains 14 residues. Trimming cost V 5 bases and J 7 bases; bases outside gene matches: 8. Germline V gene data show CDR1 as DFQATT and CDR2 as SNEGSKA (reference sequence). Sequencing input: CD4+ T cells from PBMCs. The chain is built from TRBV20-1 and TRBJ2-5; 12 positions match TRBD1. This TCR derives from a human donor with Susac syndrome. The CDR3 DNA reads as TGCAGTGCTCAGGGACAGGGGGCTGGGGGGACCCAGTACTTC. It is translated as CSAQGQGAGGTQYF.